This TCR beta chain was sequenced for a study of blood T cell repertoires in COVID-19 (dated by TCRdb to the early 2020s). As for the study more broadly: Samples from collaborators originated in the United States, Italy and Spain and spanned both the acute and convalescent phases of COVID-19. The material from the prospective study consisted of cDNA or gDNA derived from T cells, B-cell-depleted T cells, or PBMCs. Deeply sampled blood TCRbeta repertoires from subjects exposed to, actively infected with, or recovered from COVID-19 were included in the dataset. The repertoires were released in a freely available public database intended as a resource for research on the immune response to SARS-CoV-2. The samples were drawn from two sources: the first 160 participants of the ongoing ImmuneRACE study, and 950 to 1,500 subjects contributed by 6 global collaborators. Sample metadata almost always included a de-identified subject ID, COVID-19 status, age in years and sex. Where HLA class I and class II types were available, the types were taken from metadata supplied by the sample provider, not from assay-based typing. Findings and caveats that apply to the study as a whole: The amount of clinical and demographic metadata varied by source and participant and was provided uncurated.

TCRbeta CDR3 regions were amplified from genomic DNA by means of the immunoSEQ Assay, a bias-controlled multiplex PCR. Per the source publication's procedure: Within the assay, amplification of reference gene primers was used to estimate how many nucleated cells each sample contained. Sequence reads were collapsed and filtered to measure the absolute abundance of every unique TCRbeta CDR3 rearrangement. Productive Simpson clonality was computed per sample as the square root of Simpson's diversity index over productive rearrangements. Sourced from immuneACCESS, this table was stored by TCRdb with only in-frame sequences that have V and J called. A share of the clones is absent; for the studies checked, an unresolved V gene accounts for under half, and the remainder has no known explanation. V and J calls and clone size come straight from that table; D and trimming were deduced from the DNA. The sample contains 250,000 to 300,000 clones, roughly 86% of them found a single time. The top ten hold under 2.5% of the sample.

In the prospective study, participants were about 18 to 95 years old, resided in about two dozen geographic areas of the United States, and were enrolled through a virtual design. In the prospective study, cohorts were assigned on the basis of participant-reported clinical history obtained from a screening survey and a study questionnaire. For ImmuneRACE Cohort 3, a participant was defined as recovered based on two consecutive negative NP/OP PCR tests, clearance by a healthcare professional, or resolution of symptoms. Each participant in the prospective study had whole blood, serum and a nasopharyngeal or oropharyngeal swab collected by mobile phlebotomists. Over a roughly 2-month period, participants in the prospective study had the option of providing additional blood draws and questionnaires. Before DNA extraction, blood samples from the prospective study were shipped at room temperature or frozen.

Trimming removed 6 bases from V and 2 bases from J; the gene matches leave 6 bases unexplained. CDR1 and CDR2, per the germline V gene, are SQVTM and ANQGSEA. Reading from cysteine to phenylalanine, the CDR3 counts 15 amino acids. The read is trimmed to its CDR3 DNA, 45 bases read in frame from base 1. As to this clone: Its specific antigen is unknown. Base-call qualities are not available, and no considerably larger clone is one nucleotide away.

Sequenced sample: PBMCs or T cells enriched from blood (not recorded which). Rearrangement joined TRBV29-1 to TRBJ2-3; TRBD2 agrees with 12 junctional bases. The clonotype comes from a woman in her sixties who had recovered from COVID-19. The nucleotides are TGCAGCGTCCTGACTAGCGGGAGACCCACAGATACGCAGTATTTT. Protein translation: CSVLTSGRPTDTQYF.